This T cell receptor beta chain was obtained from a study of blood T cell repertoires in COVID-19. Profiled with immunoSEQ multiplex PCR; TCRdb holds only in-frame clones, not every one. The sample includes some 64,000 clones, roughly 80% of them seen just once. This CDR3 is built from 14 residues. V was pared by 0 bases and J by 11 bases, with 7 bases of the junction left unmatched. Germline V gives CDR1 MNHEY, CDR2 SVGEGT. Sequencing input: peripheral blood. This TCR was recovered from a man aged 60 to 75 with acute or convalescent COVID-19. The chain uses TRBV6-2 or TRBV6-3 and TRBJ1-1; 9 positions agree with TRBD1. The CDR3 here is CASSYSGTGLMAFF. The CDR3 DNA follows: TGTGCCAGCAGTTACTCGGGGACAGGGCTGATGGCTTTCTTT.